A single sample gave rise to the 3 T cell receptor beta chains below, sequenced in a study of shared clonotypes between healthy human individuals (TCRdb year 2020). Preparation of the library involved the immunoSEQ multiplex PCR assay. TCRdb re-hosts the immuneACCESS table, in-frame sequences only. Its copies lack some clones; in the studies checked, an unresolved V gene accounts for under half of them, and the cause for the rest is not known. This sample is represented by some 320,000 clones; around 87% of them were singletons. The ten largest make up 15% to 20% of the sample. Input material: memory CD8+ T cells sorted from blood. The sample's cell subset or site label, in plain terms: CD45RO+ cells pooled with CCR7-negative TemRA cells. These receptors were obtained from a man aged 18-30 years in good health.

The rearrangement uses TRBV2 and TRBJ1-1, with D uncertain. CDR3 length: 13 amino acids. Between the trimmed V and J ends, which lost 3 bases and 5 bases, there was a span of 10 bases. The V gene's germline CDR1 is SNHLY and CDR2 FYNNEI. The DNA of the CDR3 is TGTGCCAGCAGTGACAGAACAACGACTGAAGCTTTCTTT. Encoded protein: CASSDRTTTEAFF.

About this clone: Other DNA sequences in this specimen translate into the identical CDR3. V is TRBV11-2 and J is TRBJ2-7, with D possibly matching TRBD1 (5 bases). Germline V gives CDR1 SGHAT, CDR2 FQNNGV. The CDR3 is 12 amino acids. V lost 3 bases and J 4 bases, leaving 7 bases between the germline ends. CDR3 nucleotides: TGTGCCAGCAGCTTGGGGCAATACGAGCAGTACTTC. Its translation: CASSLGQYEQYF.

This clone has only one observation. The chain recombines TRBV2 with TRBJ2-5; D is possibly TRBD1 (6 bases). V gave up 6 bases and J gave up 2 bases, with 16 bases separating them. Germline V gene lookup returns CDR1 SNHLY and CDR2 FYNNEI. The CDR3 covers 15 residues. The CDR3 sequence: CASSDRLGIQETQYF. CDR3 sequence (DNA): TGTGCCAGCAGCGACAGGCTAGGGATTCAAGAGACCCAGTACTTC.